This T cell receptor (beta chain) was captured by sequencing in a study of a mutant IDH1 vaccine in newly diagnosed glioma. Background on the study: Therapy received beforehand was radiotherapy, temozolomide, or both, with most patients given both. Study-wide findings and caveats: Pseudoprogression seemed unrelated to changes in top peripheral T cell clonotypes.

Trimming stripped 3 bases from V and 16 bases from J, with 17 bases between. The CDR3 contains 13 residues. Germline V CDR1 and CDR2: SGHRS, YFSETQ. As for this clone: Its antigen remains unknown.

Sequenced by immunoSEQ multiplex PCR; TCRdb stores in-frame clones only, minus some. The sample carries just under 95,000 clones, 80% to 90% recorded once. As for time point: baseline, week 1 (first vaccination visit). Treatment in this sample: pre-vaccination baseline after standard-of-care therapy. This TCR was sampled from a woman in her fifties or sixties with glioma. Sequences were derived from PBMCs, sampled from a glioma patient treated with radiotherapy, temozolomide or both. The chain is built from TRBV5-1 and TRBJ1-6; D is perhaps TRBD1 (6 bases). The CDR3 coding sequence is TGCGCCAGCAGCTACAAACAGGGAGAAGGGCTCCACTTT. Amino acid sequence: CASSYKQGEGLHF.